This TCR beta chain was sequenced in a study of control samples from healthy donors and cancer patients (dated by TCRdb to 2019 to 2021). CDR1 and CDR2 are read off the germline V gene (reference sequence) as LNHDA and SQIVND. V is cut by 4 bases and J by 4 bases, and the space between the germline ends is 13 bases. Including the terminal cysteine and phenylalanine, the CDR3 comprises 14 residues. The retained sequence is limited to the CDR3, 42 bases, with the frame set at the first base. Libraries were constructed by the immunoSEQ multiplex PCR assay. TCRdb holds this immuneACCESS table with in-frame rearrangements only. Some clones are missing; in checked studies, unresolved V genes explain under half, and the rest has no known cause. Across this sample there are about 160,000 clones, with around 96% seen only once. Clones ranked in the top ten supply under 8.5% of the sample. Notes on this clone: Its antigen remains unidentified. The input lacks base qualities; no much larger clone sits a single base away.

Sequenced material: blood. The TCR sequence derives from a woman in her thirties or forties in good health. The chain couples TRBV19 to TRBJ1-2, and perhaps TRBD1 as D gene, on 6 matching bases. The CDR3 has the sequence CASSTQTGSYGYTF. The DNA sequence follows: TGTGCCAGTAGTACCCAGACAGGAAGCTATGGCTACACCTTC. Reference TRBV19 and TRBJ1-2 proteins supply the regions before and after the CDR3; the full variable domain is: DGGITQSPKYLFRKEGQNVTLSCEQNLNHDAMYWYRQDPGQGLRLIYYSQIVNDFQKGDIAEGYSVSREKKESFPLTVTSAQKNPTAFYLCASSTQTGSYGYTFGSGTRLTVV.